A single sample gave rise to the 22 T cell receptor beta chains below, sequenced in a study of breast tumors, draining lymph nodes, adjacent tissues (dated by TCRdb to 2015 to 2016). Library preparation employed multiplex PCR. TCRdb lists the instrument as Illumina HiSeq 2000. Starting from the raw public reads, TCRdb applied fastp trimming at Q25, assembled clones with MiXCR and retained in-frame beta chains. One record per CDR3 amino acid sequence lists the most common genes and DNA. The sample table shows about 140,000 distinct CDR3 sequences, and 32% are seen once. The ten most abundant clones make up 2.3% of the sample. The lymph node samples were taken from the axillary draining lymph nodes of breast cancer patients. Sequenced input: axillary lymph node tissue. The receptors were sampled from a female donor with breast cancer. Some clones in this sample may be carry-over from other donors' samples.

This clonotype was seen only once. The CDR3 DNA reads TGCAGTGCTGTCGGGACAGCAGAAAAACTGTTTTTT. Translating gives CSAVGTAEKLFF. The chain has TRBV20-1 and TRBJ1-4, with 7 positions matching TRBD1. The germline gives CDR1 DFQATT, CDR2 SNEGSKA (reference sequence). There are 12 residues in the CDR3. Losses at the gene ends were 5 bases for V and 8 bases for J; bases not matched to a gene: 5.

The rearrangement uses TRBV2 and TRBJ2-7; D ambiguous. The V end was cut by 3 bases, the J end by 7 bases, with 13 bases between. This CDR3 is 13 amino acids long. The germline V gene encodes CDR1 SNHLY and CDR2 FYNNEI. The CDR3 DNA reads TGTGCCAGCAGTGATGTTGGGGTTTTGGAGCAGTACTTC. Its translation is CASSDVGVLEQYF.

This clonotype was counted between two and nine times. Mismatch with germline at one junction end may stem from a read error. The gene calls are TRBV15 and TRBJ2-7, with unresolved D. The CDR3 covers 13 residues. Germline loops: CDR1 LNHNV, CDR2 YYDKDF (reference sequence). CDR3 protein: CATSRAQSHEQYF. CDR3 sequence (DNA): TGCGCCACCAGCAGAGCACAGTCCCACGAGCAGTACTTC. The whole variable domain, filled in from reference TRBV15 and TRBJ2-7, reads DAMVIQNPRYQVTQFGKPVTLSCSQTLNHNVMYWYQQKSSQAPKLLFHYYDKDFNNEADTPDNFQSRRPNTSFCFLDIRSPGLGDTAMYLCATSRAQSHEQYFGPGTRLTVT.

Ten or more counts support this clonotype. CDR3 sequence: CASSFTTGGEKLFF. The DNA of the CDR3 is TGCGCCAGCAGCTTCACTACAGGGGGGGAAAAACTGTTTTTT. This rearrangement joins TRBV5-1 to TRBJ1-4, with 8 bases aligning to TRBD1. V shed 2 bases, J shed 8 bases, and the junction held 5 bases outside the gene matches. Germline CDR1 is SGHRS and CDR2 is YFSETQ. The CDR3 totals 14 residues.

J is TRBJ1-2 and V is TRBV2, with 10 nucleotides matching TRBD1. Trimming cost V 7 bases and J 6 bases; bases outside gene matches: 2. Germline CDR1 SNHLY, CDR2 FYNNEI. This CDR3 comprises 12 residues. The CDR3 DNA follows: TGTGCCAGCACTGGACAGGGGGATGGCTACACCTTC. This encodes CASTGQGDGYTF.

The V call is TRBV9, the J call TRBJ1-2; TRBD1 matches 10 bases. The CDR3 totals 16 residues. J lost 7 bases, V lost 10 bases, and 19 bases had no gene match. Looked up from germline, CDR1 is SGDLS and CDR2 is YYNGEE. CDR3 coding DNA: TGTGCCTGGCCCGAAGTACTGGGACAGGGGTTGGGTGGCTACACCTTC. Encoded protein: CAWPEVLGQGLGGYTF. The full variable domain, its missing parts supplied by reference TRBV9 and TRBJ1-2, is DSGVTQTPKHLITATGQRVTLRCSPRSGDLSVYWYQQSLDQGLQFLIQYYNGEERAKGNILERFSAQQFPDLHSELNLSSLELGDSALYFCAWPEVLGQGLGGYTFGSGTRLTVV.

J is TRBJ2-7 and V is TRBV20-1, with TRBD1 identical over 7 bases. This CDR3 is 15 amino acids long. V was pared by 0 bases and J by 5 bases, with 10 bases of the junction left unmatched. The germline V gene has CDR1 DFQATT and CDR2 SNEGSKA (reference sequence). The CDR3 coding sequence is TGCAGTGCTAGAGATGGGCGACAGGGTTCCCACGAGCAGTACTTC. Translated: CSARDGRQGSHEQYF.

This clonotype has ten or more counts. The V call is TRBV12-3 or TRBV12-4, the J call TRBJ2-4; TRBD2 might be the D (5 bases). The V and J ends lost 2 bases and 0 bases respectively, with 8 bases between them. The CDR3 contains 15 residues. CDR3 in DNA: TGTGCCAGCAGTTTAAGAGGGAAAGCCAAAAACATTCAGTACTTC. This translates into CASSLRGKAKNIQYF.

V is TRBV5-4 and J is TRBJ1-6, with 9 bases fitting TRBD1. The ends lost 0 bases at V and 10 bases at J; junction bases unmatched: 8. This CDR3 comprises 16 residues. Germline V gene data show CDR1 as SGHNT and CDR2 as YYREEE (reference sequence). The CDR3, as DNA: TGTGCCAGCAGCTTGGTCGGGACAGGGTCATTCTCACCCCTCCACTTT. It is translated as CASSLVGTGSFSPLHF.

The chain links TRBV7-9 to TRBJ2-1, with 14 bases aligning to TRBD2. V shed 5 bases and J 7 bases; nucleotides not matched to a gene: 7. Germline V gene sequence: CDR1 SEHNR, CDR2 FQNEAQ (reference sequence). This CDR3 is 16 amino acids long. The CDR3 DNA reads as TGTGCCAGCAGCAGACTAGCGGGGGGGACAGGAAATGAGCAGTTCTTC. This sequence encodes CASSRLAGGTGNEQFF.

Turning to this clonotype: An end of the junction does not agree with germline; a read error may underlie this. V and J are TRBV15 and TRBJ1-2, with D possibly being TRBD1 (6 bases). From germline, CDR1 is LNHNV and CDR2 YYDKDF (reference sequence). CDR3 size: 16 residues. This chain's CDR3 is CAISRGTGGAPYGYTF. The CDR3 DNA reads as TGTGCCATCAGCAGAGGAACGGGGGGCGCGCCCTATGGCTACACCTTC.

Many counts were recorded for this clonotype. The CDR3 DNA sequence: TGCAGCGTCCGCCAGGGGCTAAATCAGCCCCAGCATTTT. Amino acids: CSVRQGLNQPQHF. V is TRBV29-1 and J is TRBJ1-5, with D tentatively TRBD1 (6 bases). The CDR3 contains 13 residues. The V end was cut by 6 bases, the J end by 4 bases, with 13 bases between. Germline lookup yields CDR1 SQVTM and CDR2 ANQGSEA.

This clonotype was seen ten or more times. This chain uses TRBV18 with TRBJ1-2, with D hard to call. CDR1 is KGHSH and CDR2 is LQKENI in the germline V gene. CDR3 size: 14 residues. Trimming left V 6 bases short and J 2 bases short, with 13 bases between. CDR3 bases: TGTGCCAGCTCGATAAGTGAGAGAAACTATGGCTACACCTTC. Translation: CASSISERNYGYTF.

This clonotype was recorded many times. This chain connects TRBV12-3 or TRBV12-4 to TRBJ1-2; TRBD1 might be the D (5 bases). Trimming took off 3 bases at V and 4 bases at J, with 15 bases between the two ends. The CDR3 totals 15 residues. The CDR3 nucleotides read TGTGCCAGCAGTTTTCAGGTGGGGACCAGCTATGGCTACACCTTC. This codes for CASSFQVGTSYGYTF.

In its sample, this clonotype was seen many times. This chain uses TRBV6-2 or TRBV6-3 with TRBJ1-2; the D is unclear. The germline V gene has CDR1 MNHEY and CDR2 SVGEGT. V lost 6 bases and J 10 bases, leaving 18 bases between the germline ends. The length of the CDR3 is 13 residues. The chain's CDR3 is CASSLRGLYSYTF. In DNA, the CDR3 is TGTGCCAGCAGCCTCCGTGGACTGTACTCCTACACCTTC.

To note about this clonotype: Since no conserved phenylalanine or tryptophan closes the CDR3, a read error is the likely cause. The chain has TRBV20-1 and TRBJ2-7; TRBD2 is a possible D gene (6 bases). With 5 bases removed from V and 6 bases from J, the gap between germline ends came to 20 bases. CDR1 and CDR2 from the germline V gene are DFQATT and SNEGSKA (reference sequence). The CDR3 is made up of 14 amino acids. CDR3 sequence reads: CSAAGPRWASEQYL. The CDR3 DNA follows: TGCAGTGCTGCGGGACCACGGTGGGCCTCCGAGCAGTACCTC.

This clonotype was detected many times. The chain's CDR3 is CAWSVVDRVPDTQYF. CDR3 DNA sequence: TGTGCCTGGAGTGTAGTGGACAGGGTACCAGATACGCAGTATTTT. This chain connects TRBV30 to TRBJ2-3, with 8 bases aligning to TRBD1. CDR3 length equals 15 residues. Germline V gene lookup returns CDR1 GTSNPN and CDR2 SVGIG (reference sequence). With 0 bases clipped from V and 4 bases from J, the junction kept 6 bases outside the gene matches.

This sequence joins TRBV4-1 and TRBJ2-5; the match to TRBD2 covers 16 bases. Trimming removed 0 bases from V and 4 bases from J; junction bases left unmatched: 8. The CDR3 totals 19 residues. Germline loops: CDR1 MGHRA, CDR2 YSYEKL. This chain's CDR3 is CASSQESLGLAGGRETQYF. The CDR3 nucleotides are TGCGCCAGCAGCCAAGAGTCATTGGGACTAGCGGGGGGGCGAGAGACCCAGTACTTC.

This clonotype was seen at least ten times. CDR3 DNA sequence: TGTGCCAGCAGCAACAGCATTGGCTACACCTTC. Its translation is CASSNSIGYTF. The chain has TRBV9 and TRBJ1-2; D is undetermined. This CDR3 region has 11 residues. Trimming stripped 4 bases from V and 7 bases from J, with 8 bases between. CDR1 and CDR2 (germline): SGDLS, YYNGEE.

The chain employs TRBV9 and TRBJ1-1; 7 bases map to TRBD1. Germline V lookup: CDR1 SGDLS, CDR2 YYNGEE. This CDR3 has 16 residues. The J segment lost 5 bases and the V segment lost 0 bases, leaving 10 bases of the junction unmatched. The CDR3 DNA is TGTGCCAGCAGCGTAGGTATTGGGGACAGAGTGACTGAAGCTTTCTTT. Its translation: CASSVGIGDRVTEAFF.

As for this clonotype: This is likely a read error, given that the CDR3 carries no conserved phenylalanine or tryptophan at its end. The chain combines TRBV6-2 or TRBV6-3 with TRBJ1-2; 7 bases match TRBD1. The ends lost 6 bases at V and 1 base at J; junction bases unmatched: 8. The length of the CDR3 is 15 residues. Germline V gene lookup returns CDR1 MNHEY and CDR2 SVGEGT. Written as DNA, the CDR3 is TGTGCCAGCAGACTACCGAGACAGGGTAACTATGGCTACACCTAC. Protein product: CASRLPRQGNYGYTY.

This clonotype has at least ten counts. The J gene is TRBJ1-4, the V gene TRBV12-3 or TRBV12-4, with 7 bases lining up with TRBD1. The V and J ends lost 2 bases and 7 bases, in that order; junction bases with no gene match: 4. The CDR3 is 14 amino acids. The CDR3 DNA sequence: TGTGCCAGCAGTTTAAGACAGGGAGGTGAAAAACTGTTTTTT. This translates into CASSLRQGGEKLFF.